The clone carrying this TCR beta chain was seen only a few times. Its matching antigen is unknown. Noted time point: new active TB diagnosis, blood taken before or within 7 days of starting treatment. These data come from a study of T cells in tuberculosis. Here immunoSEQ multiplex PCR was the method, and the copy in TCRdb shows in-frame clones only, minus some. The table records 31,000 or so clones, about 83% of them present only once. Germline CDR1 MGHRA, CDR2 YSYEKL. Trimming took 6 bases from V and 5 from J, leaving 11 bases between them. The CDR3 is made up of 14 amino acids. Broader study findings: A GMM-specific repertoire classifier reached just under 90% accuracy, AUROC around 0.87.

This specimen consisted of PBMCs, obtained at tuberculosis diagnosis. V is TRBV4-1 and J is TRBJ1-6, with D possibly TRBD1 on 6 matching bases. The TCR originated in an adult with tuberculosis. The CDR3 coding sequence is TGCGCCAGCAGGCTACAGGGAAATAATTCACCCCTCCACTTT. This codes for CASRLQGNNSPLHF.